This passage covers 27 T cell receptor beta chains from one sample sequenced in a study of control samples from healthy donors and cancer patients. Generated by immunoSEQ multiplex PCR, the TCRdb table keeps only in-frame clones and is missing some. The sample includes fewer than 95,000 clones, over 65% seen only once; the top ten take over 2%. The sequenced sample consisted of blood. The source is a woman aged 40-49 years in good health.

The J gene is TRBJ1-6, the V gene TRBV10-1; D call uncertain. This CDR3 is 13 amino acids long. Between the trimmed V and J ends, which lost 6 bases and 9 bases, there was a span of 12 bases. Germline CDR1 and CDR2: WNHNN and SYGVQD (reference sequence). The CDR3, as DNA: TGCGCCAGCAGCCCCATGAGAGGTTCACCCCTCCACTTT. This encodes CASSPMRGSPLHF.

A few counts support this clone. The chain joins TRBV5-1 to TRBJ1-6; 7 positions match TRBD1. This CDR3 is built from 16 residues. Trimming cost V 1 base and J 7 bases; bases outside gene matches: 8. CDR1 and CDR2 from the germline V gene are SGHRS and YFSETQ. The DNA for the CDR3 is TGCGCCAGCAGCTTGTCCTTCGACAGGGCGAATTCACCCCTCCACTTT. Translation gives CASSLSFDRANSPLHF. The full variable domain, its missing parts supplied by reference TRBV5-1 and TRBJ1-6, is KAGVTQTPRYLIKTRGQQVTLSCSPISGHRSVSWYQQTPGQGLQFLFEYFSETQRNKGNFPGRFSGRQFSNSRSEMNVSTLELGDSALYLCASSLSFDRANSPLHFGNGTRLTVT.

V usage is TRBV19 and J usage is TRBJ2-7; 9 bases match TRBD1. The CDR3 spans 15 residues. Trimming removed 3 bases from V and 2 bases from J; junction bases left unmatched: 5. Germline V gene sequence: CDR1 LNHDA, CDR2 SQIVND (reference sequence). CDR3 nucleotide sequence: TGTGCCAGTAGTATGGGATGGACAGGGGCCTACGAGCAGTACTTC. It encodes CASSMGWTGAYEQYF. Looking up the rest from reference TRBV19 and TRBJ2-7 gives the full variable domain: DGGITQSPKYLFRKEGQNVTLSCEQNLNHDAMYWYRQDPGQGLRLIYYSQIVNDFQKGDIAEGYSVSREKKESFPLTVTSAQKNPTAFYLCASSMGWTGAYEQYFGPGTRLTVT.

This clone occurred a few times. J is TRBJ2-7 and V is TRBV19; no clear D. Germline V gene lookup returns CDR1 LNHDA and CDR2 SQIVND (reference sequence). V gave up 4 bases and J gave up 0 bases, with 16 bases separating them. This CDR3 has 16 residues. The CDR3, as DNA: TGTGCCAGTAGTACTCACAAGGGCAAGCTCTCCTACGAGCAGTACTTC. Protein: CASSTHKGKLSYEQYF.

This sequence joins TRBV4-3 and TRBJ1-2, with a tentative D call TRBD1 (5 bases). Germline assignment: CDR1 LGHNA and CDR2 YSLEER. V gave up 0 bases and J gave up 8 bases, with 19 bases separating them. CDR3 size: 16 residues. The CDR3 protein is CASSQDGDWGIGGYTF. CDR3 bases: TGCGCCAGCAGCCAAGATGGTGATTGGGGCATCGGCGGCTACACCTTC.

The rearrangement uses TRBV4-3 and TRBJ1-1; a weak D match, TRBD1 (5 bases). The germline V and J ends were trimmed by 1 base and 2 bases, with 14 bases remaining between them. Germline-derived CDR1 and CDR2 are LGHNA and YSLEER. The CDR3 sequence is 16 residues long. CDR3 coding DNA: TGCGCCAGCAGCCAAGGGGGGGGAAAGGGAAACACTGAAGCTTTCTTT. Its translation: CASSQGGGKGNTEAFF.

The genes are TRBV29-1 and TRBJ1-1; possibly TRBD1 for D (5 bases). The V end was cut by 4 bases, the J end by 3 bases, with 12 bases between. Germline loops: CDR1 SQVTM, CDR2 ANQGSEA. CDR3 size: 13 residues. CDR3 nucleotides: TGCAGCGTTGCGGGCGGGGGGTACACTGAAGCTTTCTTT. This codes for CSVAGGGYTEAFF.

This chain links TRBV7-8 with TRBJ2-5; TRBD1 aligns across 9 bases. Germline trimming cut 3 bases from V and 6 bases from J; bases unmatched to any gene: 8. Germline values: CDR1 SGHVS, CDR2 FQNEAQ. CDR3 length equals 15 residues. Written as DNA, the CDR3 is TGTGCCAGCAGCTTGTGGGGGACAGGGAAAAAGACCCAGTACTTC. Residues: CASSLWGTGKKTQYF.

The chain carries TRBV6-5 and TRBJ2-5; D unresolved. This CDR3 region has 10 residues. Trimming took 10 bases from V and 5 from J, leaving 8 bases between them. Per the germline V gene, CDR1 is MNHEY and CDR2 is SVGAGI. The CDR3 loop is CATTLETQYF. For the CDR3, the DNA is TGTGCCACCACCCTCGAGACCCAGTACTTC.

CDR3 bases: TGCAGCGTTCCACGTGGGGGACAGGGTCGCGGGAGCACAGATACGCAGTATTTT. It specifies CSVPRGGQGRGSTDTQYF. The chain has TRBV29-1 and TRBJ2-3; TRBD1 aligns across 9 bases. The CDR3 spans 18 residues. Looked up from germline, CDR1 is SQVTM and CDR2 is ANQGSEA. Germline trimming cut 5 bases from V and 0 bases from J; bases unmatched to any gene: 15.

This sequence joins TRBV18 and TRBJ2-1; the D gene is possibly TRBD1 (6 bases). V was pared by 3 bases and J by 7 bases, with 13 bases between. CDR3 length: 14 amino acids. Germline V CDR1 and CDR2: KGHSH, LQKENI. The CDR3 nucleotides are TGTGCCAGCTCACCTTGGCAGGGGTGGAATGAGCAGTTCTTC. Protein product: CASSPWQGWNEQFF.

This chain's CDR3 is CASSSPPSGGNTEAFF. The CDR3 bases are TGTGCCAGCAGCTCTCCCCCCTCGGGAGGGAACACTGAAGCTTTCTTT. The chain joins TRBV5-4 to TRBJ1-1; no definite D call. CDR3 size: 16 residues. V gave up 3 bases and J gave up 1 base, with 16 bases separating them. The germline V gene has CDR1 SGHNT and CDR2 YYREEE (reference sequence). Supplemented by reference TRBV5-4 and TRBJ1-1, the full variable domain reads ETGVTQSPTHLIKTRGQQVTLRCSSQSGHNTVSWYQQALGQGPQFIFQYYREEENGRGNFPPRFSGLQFPNYSSELNVNALELDDSALYLCASSSPPSGGNTEAFFGQGTRLTVV.

This chain links TRBV19 with TRBJ2-7, with D possibly TRBD1 on 5 matching bases. Per germline, CDR1 LNHDA and CDR2 SQIVND (reference sequence). The CDR3 runs to 12 residues. V was cut by 4 bases and J by 4 bases, with 8 bases left in between. CDR3 region: CASSTSGYEQYF. As DNA, the CDR3 is TGTGCCAGTAGTACCTCAGGGTACGAGCAGTACTTC.

This chain links TRBV3-1 (or the pseudogene TRBV3-2) with TRBJ2-7; D not resolved. Germline-derived CDR1 and CDR2 are LGHDT and YNNKEL (reference sequence). There are 15 residues in the CDR3. The V gene lost 0 bases and the J gene lost 1 base, with 10 bases spanning the gap. The chain's CDR3 is CASSQDGRGSYEQYF. The CDR3 bases are TGTGCCAGCAGCCAAGACGGGCGCGGTTCCTACGAGCAGTACTTC.

The sample holds a few counts of this clone. The chain employs TRBV3-1 (or the pseudogene TRBV3-2) and TRBJ2-1, with 7 nucleotides matching TRBD2. There are 14 residues in the CDR3. V lost 8 bases to trimming and J lost 4 bases; unmatched junction nucleotides: 8. The germline CDR1 and CDR2 sequences are LGHDT and YNNKEL (reference sequence). CDR3 DNA sequence: TGTGCCAGCCGAGGAGCGGGGCCTTACAATGAGCAGTTCTTC. This sequence encodes CASRGAGPYNEQFF.

V is TRBV6-5 and J is TRBJ2-7, with 10 nucleotides matching TRBD1. CDR3 length: 15 amino acids. CDR1 and CDR2 (germline): MNHEY, SVGAGI. Trimming at V came to 5 bases and at J to 2 bases, leaving 6 bases not matched to a gene. CDR3 in amino acids: CASSRAGTGAYEQYF. CDR3 bases: TGTGCCAGCAGTAGAGCCGGGACAGGGGCCTACGAGCAGTACTTC.

The rearrangement uses TRBV6-5 and TRBJ2-5; the D is unclear. Germline CDR1 is MNHEY and CDR2 is SVGAGI. Trimming left V 0 bases short and J 4 bases short, with 9 bases between. This CDR3 region has 14 residues. The CDR3 protein is CASSYSILGETQYF. In DNA form, the CDR3 reads TGTGCCAGCAGTTACTCGATTTTAGGAGAGACCCAGTACTTC.

The rearrangement joins TRBV3-1 (or the pseudogene TRBV3-2) to TRBJ1-1; no clear D gene. The germline V gene encodes CDR1 LGHDT and CDR2 YNNKEL (reference sequence). The CDR3 loop spans 13 amino acids. Trimming cost V 1 base and J 7 bases, with 10 bases left between them. The CDR3 loop reads CASSQGRSFEAFF. CDR3 DNA: TGTGCCAGCAGCCAAGGGCGGAGCTTTGAAGCTTTCTTT.

This chain uses TRBV29-1 with TRBJ1-2; 11 bases match TRBD1. V lost 4 bases to trimming and J lost 5 bases; unmatched junction nucleotides: 15. CDR3 length equals 17 residues. Germline V gives CDR1 SQVTM, CDR2 ANQGSEA. CDR3 coding DNA: TGCAGCGTTGGAGATTCCACCCGGACAGGGGGCTTTTATGGCTACACCTTC. It specifies CSVGDSTRTGGFYGYTF.

The gene calls are TRBV18 and TRBJ1-1; 8 nucleotides agree with TRBD1. The CDR3 consists of 17 residues. Germline values: CDR1 KGHSH, CDR2 LQKENI. V dropped 4 bases and J dropped 2; count of bases not matched to a gene: 12. The CDR3 loop is CASSRRSNQGANTEAFF. The CDR3 bases are TGTGCCAGCTCACGCCGGAGTAATCAGGGGGCTAACACTGAAGCTTTCTTT. Filled out from reference TRBV18 and TRBJ1-1, the complete variable domain reads NAGVMQNPRHLVRRRGQEARLRCSPMKGHSHVYWYRQLPEEGLKFMVYLQKENIIDESGMPKERFSAEFPKEGPSILRIQQVVRGDSAAYFCASSRRSNQGANTEAFFGQGTRLTVV.

The chain couples TRBV7-2 to TRBJ1-1; 8 positions match TRBD1. From germline, CDR1 is SGHTA and CDR2 FQGNSA. V lost 3 bases and J lost 4; bases outside the gene matches: 7. The CDR3 extends over 15 amino acids. In DNA, the CDR3 is TGTGCCAGCAGCTTCACAGGGGGATTGGGCACTGAAGCTTTCTTT. Its translation is CASSFTGGLGTEAFF.

The chain combines TRBV9 with TRBJ1-2; 8 bases line up with TRBD1. V shed 2 bases and J 2 bases; nucleotides not matched to a gene: 5. Germline CDR1 SGDLS, CDR2 YYNGEE. The CDR3 loop spans 15 amino acids. The CDR3 reads CASSVSTGGNYGYTF. DNA of the CDR3: TGTGCCAGCAGCGTTTCTACAGGGGGAAACTATGGCTACACCTTC.

The V call is TRBV23-1, the J call TRBJ1-2, with D possibly matching TRBD1 (5 bases). TRBV23-1 carries the ORF label, with uncertain function. This CDR3 contains 13 residues. V dropped 7 bases and J dropped 2 bases, with 11 bases sitting between them. The CDR3 loop reads CASNRDVNYGYTF. CDR3 bases: TGCGCCAGCAATCGGGACGTCAACTATGGCTACACCTTC.

The chain has TRBV2 and TRBJ2-1, with 7 bases that match TRBD2. Germline trimming cut 7 bases from V and 4 bases from J; bases unmatched to any gene: 16. From germline, CDR1 is SNHLY and CDR2 FYNNEI. This CDR3 has 17 amino acids. CDR3 residues: CASTWVPGSGAYNEQFF. The CDR3 DNA sequence: TGTGCCAGCACTTGGGTCCCGGGGAGCGGGGCATACAATGAGCAGTTCTTC.

This clone has just one count. The CDR3 DNA reads TGTGCCAGCGTCCTATATGGCACTGAAGCTTTCTTT. Its protein product is CASVLYGTEAFF. The V call is TRBV7-2, the J call TRBJ1-1; D is ambiguous. CDR1 SGHTA and CDR2 FQGNSA come from the germline V gene. This CDR3 comprises 12 residues. Trimming took 8 bases from V and 4 from J, leaving 11 bases between them. Supplemented by reference TRBV7-2 and TRBJ1-1, the full variable domain reads GAGVSQSPSNKVTEKGKDVELRCDPISGHTALYWYRQSLGQGLEFLIYFQGNSAPDKSGLPSDRFSAERTGGSVSTLTIQRTQQEDSAVYLCASVLYGTEAFFGQGTRLTVV.

CDR3 bases: TGTGCCAGCAGTGAAATCGGGGGCGGGGATTCACCCCTCCACTTT. Its translation: CASSEIGGGDSPLHF. The chain recombines TRBV2 with TRBJ1-6; D possibly corresponds to TRBD1 (6 bases). The V end was cut by 2 bases, the J end by 8 bases, with 13 bases between. CDR3 length: 15 amino acids. CDR1 is SNHLY, CDR2 FYNNEI, per germline. The variable domain in full, with the rest retrieved from reference TRBV2 and TRBJ1-6, is EPEVTQTPSHQVTQMGQEVILRCVPISNHLYFYWYRQILGQKVEFLVSFYNNEISEKSEIFDDQFSVERPDGSNFTLKIRSTKLEDSAMYFCASSEIGGGDSPLHFGNGTRLTVT.

There are a few counts of this clone. This chain uses TRBV4-1 with TRBJ2-2; D unclear. V was pared by 1 base and J by 0 bases, with 15 bases between. From germline, CDR1 is MGHRA and CDR2 YSYEKL. This CDR3 region has 18 residues. In DNA form, the CDR3 reads TGCGCCAGCAGCCAAGGCCTTTTCGGTTTCGCGAACACCGGGGAGCTGTTTTTT. This sequence encodes CASSQGLFGFANTGELFF.